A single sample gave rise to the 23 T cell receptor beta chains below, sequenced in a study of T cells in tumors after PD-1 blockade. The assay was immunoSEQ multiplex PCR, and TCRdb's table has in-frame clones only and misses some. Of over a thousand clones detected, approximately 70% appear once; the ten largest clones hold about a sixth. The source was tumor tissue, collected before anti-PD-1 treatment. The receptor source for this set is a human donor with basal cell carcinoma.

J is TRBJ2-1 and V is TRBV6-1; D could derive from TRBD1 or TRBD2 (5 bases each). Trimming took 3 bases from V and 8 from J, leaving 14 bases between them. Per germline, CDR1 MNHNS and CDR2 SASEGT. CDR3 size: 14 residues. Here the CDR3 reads CASSEGRFRYEQFF. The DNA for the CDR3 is TGTGCCAGCAGTGAGGGACGTTTTCGGTATGAGCAGTTCTTC.

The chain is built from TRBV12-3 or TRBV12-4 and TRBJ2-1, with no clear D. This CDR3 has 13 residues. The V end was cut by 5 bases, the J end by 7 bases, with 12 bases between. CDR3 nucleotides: TGTGCCAGCAGTCTCAATAGGTGGAATGAGCAGTTCTTC. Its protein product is CASSLNRWNEQFF.

CDR3 DNA: TGTGCCAGCAGTTGGACAGGGGGATCTGAAGCTTTCTTT. Protein product: CASSWTGGSEAFF. The chain employs TRBV12-3 or TRBV12-4 and TRBJ1-1, with 10 bases matching TRBD1. This CDR3 comprises 13 residues. Unmatched junction bases numbered 2, after V lost 4 bases and J lost 6 bases.

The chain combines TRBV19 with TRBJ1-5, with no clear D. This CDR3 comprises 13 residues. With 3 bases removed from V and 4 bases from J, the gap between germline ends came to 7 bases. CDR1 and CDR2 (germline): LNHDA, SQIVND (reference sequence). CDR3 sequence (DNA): TGTGCCAGTAGTATTTCACGGAATCAGCCCCAGCATTTT. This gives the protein CASSISRNQPQHF.

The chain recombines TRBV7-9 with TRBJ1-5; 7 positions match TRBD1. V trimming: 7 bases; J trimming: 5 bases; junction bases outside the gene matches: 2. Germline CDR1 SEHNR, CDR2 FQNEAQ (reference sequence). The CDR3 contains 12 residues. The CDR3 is CASTGGDQPQHF. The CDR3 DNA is TGTGCCAGCACAGGGGGGGATCAGCCCCAGCATTTT.

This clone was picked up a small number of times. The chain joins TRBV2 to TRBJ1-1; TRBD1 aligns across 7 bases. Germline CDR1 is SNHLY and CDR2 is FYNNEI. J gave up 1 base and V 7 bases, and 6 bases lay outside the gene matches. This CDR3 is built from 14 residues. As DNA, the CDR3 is TGTGCCAGCAATTCGGGACAGCGGAACACTGAAGCTTTCTTT. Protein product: CASNSGQRNTEAFF.

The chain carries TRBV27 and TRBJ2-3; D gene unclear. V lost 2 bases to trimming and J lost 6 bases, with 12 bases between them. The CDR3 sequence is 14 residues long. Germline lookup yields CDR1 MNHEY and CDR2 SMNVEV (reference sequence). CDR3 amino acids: CASSLEPVGDTQYF. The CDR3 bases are TGTGCCAGCAGTTTAGAGCCAGTTGGGGATACGCAGTATTTT.

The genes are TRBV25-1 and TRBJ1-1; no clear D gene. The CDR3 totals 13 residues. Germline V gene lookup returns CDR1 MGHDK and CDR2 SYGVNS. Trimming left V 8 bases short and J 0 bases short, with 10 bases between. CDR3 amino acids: CASQAGVNTEAFF. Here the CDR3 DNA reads TGTGCCAGCCAGGCCGGAGTGAACACTGAAGCTTTCTTT.

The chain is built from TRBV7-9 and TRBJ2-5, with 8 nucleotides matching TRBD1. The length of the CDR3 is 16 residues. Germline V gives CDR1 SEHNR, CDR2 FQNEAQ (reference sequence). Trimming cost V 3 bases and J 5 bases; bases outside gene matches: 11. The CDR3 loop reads CASSFNPTGAGETQYF. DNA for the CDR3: TGTGCCAGCAGCTTTAACCCGACAGGGGCAGGGGAGACCCAGTACTTC.

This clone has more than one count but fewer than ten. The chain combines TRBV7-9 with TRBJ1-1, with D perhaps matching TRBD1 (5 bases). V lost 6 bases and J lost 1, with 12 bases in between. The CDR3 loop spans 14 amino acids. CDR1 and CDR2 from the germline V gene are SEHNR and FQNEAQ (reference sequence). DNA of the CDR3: TGTGCCAGCAGTTCAGGGTTGGAGAACACTGAAGCTTTCTTT. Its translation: CASSSGLENTEAFF.

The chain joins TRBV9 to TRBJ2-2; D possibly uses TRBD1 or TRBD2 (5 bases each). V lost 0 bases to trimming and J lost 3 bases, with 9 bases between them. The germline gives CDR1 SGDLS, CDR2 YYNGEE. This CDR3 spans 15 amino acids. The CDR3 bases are TGTGCCAGCAGCGTAGAGGGGCGGGACACCGGGGAGCTGTTTTTT. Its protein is CASSVEGRDTGELFF. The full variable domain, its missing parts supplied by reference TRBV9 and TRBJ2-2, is DSGVTQTPKHLITATGQRVTLRCSPRSGDLSVYWYQQSLDQGLQFLIQYYNGEERAKGNILERFSAQQFPDLHSELNLSSLELGDSALYFCASSVEGRDTGELFFGEGSRLTVL.

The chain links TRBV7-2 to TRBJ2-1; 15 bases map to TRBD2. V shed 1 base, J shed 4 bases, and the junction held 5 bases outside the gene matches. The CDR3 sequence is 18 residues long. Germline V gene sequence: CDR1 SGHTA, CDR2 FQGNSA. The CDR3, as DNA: TGTGCCAGCAGCTTAGAAGGGACTAGCGGGAGGTTTTACAATGAGCAGTTCTTC. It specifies CASSLEGTSGRFYNEQFF.

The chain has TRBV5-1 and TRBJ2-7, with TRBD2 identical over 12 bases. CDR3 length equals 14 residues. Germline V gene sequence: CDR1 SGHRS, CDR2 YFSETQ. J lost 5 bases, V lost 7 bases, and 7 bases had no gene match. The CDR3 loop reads CASQDLAGGNEQYF. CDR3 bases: TGCGCCAGCCAAGACCTAGCGGGGGGGAACGAGCAGTACTTC.

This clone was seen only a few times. CDR3 sequence reads: CATDSPTEAFF. DNA for the CDR3: TGTGCCACGGACAGCCCCACTGAAGCTTTCTTT. The chain links TRBV12-3 or TRBV12-4 to TRBJ1-1; D might be TRBD1 (6 bases). Trimming removed 10 bases from V and 4 bases from J, with 10 bases in between. This CDR3 spans 11 amino acids.

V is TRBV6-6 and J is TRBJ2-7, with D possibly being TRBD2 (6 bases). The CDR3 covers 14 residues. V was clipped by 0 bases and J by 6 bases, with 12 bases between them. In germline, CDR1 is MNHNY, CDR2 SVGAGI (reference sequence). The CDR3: CASSYSAGSIEQYF. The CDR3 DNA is TGTGCCAGCAGTTACTCCGCGGGATCTATCGAGCAGTACTTC.

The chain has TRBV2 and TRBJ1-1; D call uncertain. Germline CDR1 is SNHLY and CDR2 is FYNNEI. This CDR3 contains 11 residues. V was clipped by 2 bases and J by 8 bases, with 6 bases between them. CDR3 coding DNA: TGTGCCAGCAGTGAAATCTACGAAGCTTTCTTT. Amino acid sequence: CASSEIYEAFF.

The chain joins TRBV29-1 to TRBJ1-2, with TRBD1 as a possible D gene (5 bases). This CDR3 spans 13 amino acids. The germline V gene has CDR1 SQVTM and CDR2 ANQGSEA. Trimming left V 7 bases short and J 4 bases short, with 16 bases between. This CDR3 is CSGFRESGYGYTF. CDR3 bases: TGCAGCGGCTTCAGGGAGAGTGGCTATGGCTACACCTTC.

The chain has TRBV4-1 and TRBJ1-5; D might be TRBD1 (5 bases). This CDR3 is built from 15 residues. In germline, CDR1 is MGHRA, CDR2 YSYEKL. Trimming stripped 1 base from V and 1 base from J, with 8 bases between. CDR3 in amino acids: CASSQGRESNQPQHF. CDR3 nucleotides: TGCGCCAGCAGCCAAGGCAGGGAGAGCAATCAGCCCCAGCATTTT.

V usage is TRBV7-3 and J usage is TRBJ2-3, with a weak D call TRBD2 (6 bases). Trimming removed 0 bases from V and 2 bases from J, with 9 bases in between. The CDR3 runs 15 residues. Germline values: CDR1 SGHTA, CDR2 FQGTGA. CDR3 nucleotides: TGTGCCAGCAGCTTAACGGGAGGATTCACAGATACGCAGTATTTT. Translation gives CASSLTGGFTDTQYF.

The CDR3 DNA is TGTGCCAGCAGGGAGGGGACCGGGGAGCTGTTTTTT. Its protein is CASREGTGELFF. The gene calls are TRBV11-3 and TRBJ2-2; possible D gene TRBD2, 6 bases. The CDR3 has 12 residues. CDR1 is SGHNT, CDR2 YENEEA, per germline. Trimming took 6 bases from V and 5 from J, leaving 7 bases between them.

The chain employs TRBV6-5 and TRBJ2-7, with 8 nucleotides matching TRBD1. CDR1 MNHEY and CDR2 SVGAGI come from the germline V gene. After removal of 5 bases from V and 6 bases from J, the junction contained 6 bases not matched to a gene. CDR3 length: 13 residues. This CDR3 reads CASSQDRVSEQYF. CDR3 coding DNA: TGTGCCAGCAGTCAGGACAGGGTAAGCGAGCAGTACTTC.

The CDR3: CASSPFPKGANTEAFF. CDR3 coding DNA: TGTGCCAGCAGCCCCTTCCCAAAGGGGGCGAACACTGAAGCTTTCTTT. This chain connects TRBV7-8 to TRBJ1-1, with 7 bases that match TRBD1. CDR3 size: 16 residues. V lost 5 bases to trimming and J lost 1 base; unmatched junction nucleotides: 10. From germline, CDR1 is SGHVS and CDR2 FQNEAQ.

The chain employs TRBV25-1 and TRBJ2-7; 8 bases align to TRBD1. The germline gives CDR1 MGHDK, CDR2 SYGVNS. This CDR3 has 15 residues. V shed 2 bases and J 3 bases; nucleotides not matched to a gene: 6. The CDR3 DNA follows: TGTGCCAGCAGTGAAGCGGACAGGGAGAACTACGAGCAGTACTTC. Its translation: CASSEADRENYEQYF.